What follows is one T cell receptor beta chain and its context. What it recognizes is unknown. Indicated treatment: oral pan-JAK inhibitor, 5-10 mg twice daily. The data were taken from a study of CD8+ T cells in alopecia areata. Study as a whole: Patients given treatment had severity scored by the percentage of scalp area affected.

RNA extraction and reverse transcription yielded cDNA as sequencing template. Generated by immunoSEQ multiplex PCR, the TCRdb table keeps only in-frame clones and is missing some. The sample lists 90,000 to 120,000 clones, over 80% seen once, with around 25% in the top ten. Findings and limits, study-wide: A large proportion of expanded lesional clones were detected persisting in scalp and blood during tofacitinib. Tofacitinib significantly reduced both scalp clonality and expanded CD8+ clones among the top 100.

The sample consisted of CD8+ T cells sorted from blood, taken at week 24, from a patient treated with tofacitinib. This TCR derives from a human donor with alopecia areata.

CDR3 DNA: TGTGCCAGCAGCCTCCCACCCCGACAGAACACTGAAGCTTTCTTT. It specifies CASSLPPRQNTEAFF. The genes are TRBV7-9 and TRBJ1-1; no clear D. Trimming cost V 5 bases and J 1 base, with 14 bases left between them. The germline V gene encodes CDR1 SEHNR and CDR2 FQNEAQ (reference sequence). The CDR3 is made up of 15 amino acids.